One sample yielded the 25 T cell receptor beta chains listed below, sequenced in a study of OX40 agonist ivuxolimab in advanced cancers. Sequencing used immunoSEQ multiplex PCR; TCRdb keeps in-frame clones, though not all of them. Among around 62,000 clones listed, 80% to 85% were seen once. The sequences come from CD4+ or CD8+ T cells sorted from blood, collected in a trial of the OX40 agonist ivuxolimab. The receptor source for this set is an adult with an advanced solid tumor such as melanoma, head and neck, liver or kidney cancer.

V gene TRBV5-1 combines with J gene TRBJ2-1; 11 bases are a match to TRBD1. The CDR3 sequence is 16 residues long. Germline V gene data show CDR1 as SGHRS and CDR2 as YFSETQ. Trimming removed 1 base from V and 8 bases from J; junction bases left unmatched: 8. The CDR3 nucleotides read TGCGCCAGCAGCTTGCCCGGGACAGGGGGAACCCATGAGCAGTTCTTC. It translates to CASSLPGTGGTHEQFF. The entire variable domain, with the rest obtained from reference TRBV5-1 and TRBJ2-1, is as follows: KAGVTQTPRYLIKTRGQQVTLSCSPISGHRSVSWYQQTPGQGLQFLFEYFSETQRNKGNFPGRFSGRQFSNSRSEMNVSTLELGDSALYLCASSLPGTGGTHEQFFGPGTRLTVL.

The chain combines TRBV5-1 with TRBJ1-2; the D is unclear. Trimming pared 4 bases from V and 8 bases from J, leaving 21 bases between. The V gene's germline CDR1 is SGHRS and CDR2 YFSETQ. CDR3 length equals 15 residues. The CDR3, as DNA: TGCGCCAGCAGCCCAGGACGTCCGACTTTATACGGCTACACCTTC. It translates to CASSPGRPTLYGYTF.

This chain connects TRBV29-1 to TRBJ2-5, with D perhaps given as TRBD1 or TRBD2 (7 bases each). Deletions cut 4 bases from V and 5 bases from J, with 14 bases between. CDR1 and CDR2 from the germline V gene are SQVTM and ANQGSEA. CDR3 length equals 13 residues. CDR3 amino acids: CSVGGQGGETQYF. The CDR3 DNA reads TGCAGCGTTGGAGGGCAGGGGGGGGAGACCCAGTACTTC.

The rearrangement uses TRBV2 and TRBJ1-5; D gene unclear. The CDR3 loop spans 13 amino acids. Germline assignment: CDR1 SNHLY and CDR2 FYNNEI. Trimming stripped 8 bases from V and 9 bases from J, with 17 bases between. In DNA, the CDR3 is TGTGCCAGCCACGACGGTGCCTTGGGGCCCCAGCATTTT. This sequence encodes CASHDGALGPQHF.

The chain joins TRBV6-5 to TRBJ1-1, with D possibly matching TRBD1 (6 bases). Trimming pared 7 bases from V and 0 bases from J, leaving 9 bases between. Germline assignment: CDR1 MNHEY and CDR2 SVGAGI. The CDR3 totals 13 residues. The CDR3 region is CASTRGLNTEAFF. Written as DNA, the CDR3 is TGTGCCAGCACCAGGGGCCTGAACACTGAAGCTTTCTTT.

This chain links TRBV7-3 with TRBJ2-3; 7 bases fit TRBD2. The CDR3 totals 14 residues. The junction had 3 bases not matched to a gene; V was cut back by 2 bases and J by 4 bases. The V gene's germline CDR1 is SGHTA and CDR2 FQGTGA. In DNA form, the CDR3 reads TGTGCCAGCAGCTTACTAGCGGAGGCAGATACGCAGTATTTT. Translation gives CASSLLAEADTQYF.

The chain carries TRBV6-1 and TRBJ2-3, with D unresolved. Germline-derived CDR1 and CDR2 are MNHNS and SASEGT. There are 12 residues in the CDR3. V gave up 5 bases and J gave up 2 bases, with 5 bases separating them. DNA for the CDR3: TGTGCCAGCAGTACCCTCACAGATACGCAGTATTTT. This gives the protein CASSTLTDTQYF.

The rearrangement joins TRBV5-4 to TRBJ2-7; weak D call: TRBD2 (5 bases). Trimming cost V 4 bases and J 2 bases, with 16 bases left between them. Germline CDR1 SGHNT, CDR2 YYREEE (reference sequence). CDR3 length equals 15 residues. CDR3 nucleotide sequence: TGTGCCAGCAGCCCGGGGAGCGGCGCGCCCTACGAGCAGTACTTC. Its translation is CASSPGSGAPYEQYF.

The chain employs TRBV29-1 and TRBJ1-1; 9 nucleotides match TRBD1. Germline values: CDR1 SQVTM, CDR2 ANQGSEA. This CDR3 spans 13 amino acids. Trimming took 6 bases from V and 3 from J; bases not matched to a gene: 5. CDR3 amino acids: CSVNRGLYTEAFF. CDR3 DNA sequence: TGCAGCGTAAACAGGGGGCTCTACACTGAAGCTTTCTTT.

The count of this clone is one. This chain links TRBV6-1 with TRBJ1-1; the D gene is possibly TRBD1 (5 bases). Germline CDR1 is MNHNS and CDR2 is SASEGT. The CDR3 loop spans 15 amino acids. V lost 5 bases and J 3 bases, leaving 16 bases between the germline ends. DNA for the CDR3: TGTGCCAGCAGTACGCGTGTGAAAGGGGACACTGAAGCTTTCTTT. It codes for CASSTRVKGDTEAFF.

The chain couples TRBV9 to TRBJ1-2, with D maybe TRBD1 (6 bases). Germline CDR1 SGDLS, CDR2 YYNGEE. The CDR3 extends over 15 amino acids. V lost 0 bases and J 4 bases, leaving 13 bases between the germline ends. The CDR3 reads CASSVADRSPYGYTF. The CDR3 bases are TGTGCCAGCAGCGTAGCGGACAGATCTCCCTATGGCTACACCTTC.

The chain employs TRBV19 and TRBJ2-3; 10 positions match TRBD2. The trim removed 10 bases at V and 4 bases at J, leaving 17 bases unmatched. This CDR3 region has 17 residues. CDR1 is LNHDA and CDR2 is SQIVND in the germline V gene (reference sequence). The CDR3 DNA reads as TGTGCCACCCAGACGGTGGCGAGCGGGGGGGTTTCAGATACGCAGTATTTT. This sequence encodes CATQTVASGGVSDTQYF.

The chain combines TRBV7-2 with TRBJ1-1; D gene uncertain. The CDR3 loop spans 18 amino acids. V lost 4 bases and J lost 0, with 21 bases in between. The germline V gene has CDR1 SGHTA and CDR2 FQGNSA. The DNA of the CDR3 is TGTGCCAGCAGCTCCGCTCCACAGAGAAACTATATGAACACTGAAGCTTTCTTT. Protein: CASSSAPQRNYMNTEAFF.

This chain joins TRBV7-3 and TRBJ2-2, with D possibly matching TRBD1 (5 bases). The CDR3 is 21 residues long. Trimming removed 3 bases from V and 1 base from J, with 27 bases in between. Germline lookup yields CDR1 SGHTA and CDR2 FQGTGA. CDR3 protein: CASSFEALGQGRLLNTGELFF. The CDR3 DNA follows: TGTGCCAGCAGCTTCGAGGCTTTAGGGCAGGGTAGGCTCTTGAACACCGGGGAGCTGTTTTTT.

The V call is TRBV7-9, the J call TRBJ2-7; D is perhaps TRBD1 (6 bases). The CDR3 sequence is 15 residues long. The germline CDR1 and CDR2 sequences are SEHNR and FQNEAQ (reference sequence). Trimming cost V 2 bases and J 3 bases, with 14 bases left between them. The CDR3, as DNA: TGTGCCAGCAGCTTATCAGGGGCGGGTTTCTACGAGCAGTACTTC. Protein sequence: CASSLSGAGFYEQYF.

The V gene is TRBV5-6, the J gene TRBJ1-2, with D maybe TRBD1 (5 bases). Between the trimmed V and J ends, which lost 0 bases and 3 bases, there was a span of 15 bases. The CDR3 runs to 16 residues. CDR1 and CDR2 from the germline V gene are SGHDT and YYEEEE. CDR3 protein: CASSLEGAGTDYGYTF. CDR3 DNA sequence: TGTGCCAGCAGCTTGGAAGGGGCGGGGACGGACTATGGCTACACCTTC.

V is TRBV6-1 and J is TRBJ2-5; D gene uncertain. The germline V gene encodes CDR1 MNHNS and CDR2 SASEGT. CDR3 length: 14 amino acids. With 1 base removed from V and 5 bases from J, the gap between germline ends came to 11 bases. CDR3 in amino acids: CASSEGVTWETQYF. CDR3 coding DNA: TGTGCCAGCAGTGAAGGGGTGACTTGGGAGACCCAGTACTTC.

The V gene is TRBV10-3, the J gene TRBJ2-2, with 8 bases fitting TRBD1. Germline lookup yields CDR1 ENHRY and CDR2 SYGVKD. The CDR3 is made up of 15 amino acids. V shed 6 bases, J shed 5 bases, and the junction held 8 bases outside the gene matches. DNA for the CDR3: TGTGCCATCAGGTCGACAGGGGCGTTTACCGGGGAGCTGTTTTTT. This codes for CAIRSTGAFTGELFF.

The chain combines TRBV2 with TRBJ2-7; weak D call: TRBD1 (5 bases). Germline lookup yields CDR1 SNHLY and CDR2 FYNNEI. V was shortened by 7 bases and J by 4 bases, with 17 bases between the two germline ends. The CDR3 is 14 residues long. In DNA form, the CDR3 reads TGTGCCAGCAAAGTGCAGGGTCCCGGGTACGAGCAGTACTTC. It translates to CASKVQGPGYEQYF.

The chain's CDR3 is CASSAGGQGAYEQYF. DNA of the CDR3: TGTGCCAGCAGCGCTGGGGGACAGGGGGCCTACGAGCAGTACTTC. The chain links TRBV5-6 to TRBJ2-7; 11 bases map to TRBD1. This CDR3 is built from 15 residues. The germline V gene has CDR1 SGHDT and CDR2 YYEEEE. V lost 4 bases, J lost 2 bases, and 5 bases stayed unmatched. The full variable domain, completed using reference TRBV5-6 and TRBJ2-7, is DAGVTQSPTHLIKTRGQQVTLRCSPKSGHDTVSWYQQALGQGPQFIFQYYEEEERQRGNFPDRFSGHQFPNYSSELNVNALLLGDSALYLCASSAGGQGAYEQYFGPGTRLTVT.

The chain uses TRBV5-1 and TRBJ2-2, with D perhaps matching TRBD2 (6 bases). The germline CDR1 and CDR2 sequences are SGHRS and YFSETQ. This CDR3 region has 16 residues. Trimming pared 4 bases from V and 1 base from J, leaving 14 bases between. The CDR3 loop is CASSPAVGGNTGELFF. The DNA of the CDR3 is TGCGCCAGCAGCCCCGCCGTGGGGGGGAACACCGGGGAGCTGTTTTTT. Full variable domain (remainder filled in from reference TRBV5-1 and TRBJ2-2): KAGVTQTPRYLIKTRGQQVTLSCSPISGHRSVSWYQQTPGQGLQFLFEYFSETQRNKGNFPGRFSGRQFSNSRSEMNVSTLELGDSALYLCASSPAVGGNTGELFFGEGSRLTVL.

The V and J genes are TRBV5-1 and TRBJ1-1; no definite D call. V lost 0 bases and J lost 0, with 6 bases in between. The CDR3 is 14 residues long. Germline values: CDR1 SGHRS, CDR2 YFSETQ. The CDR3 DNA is TGCGCCAGCAGCTTGGGTTCTGTGAACACTGAAGCTTTCTTT. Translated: CASSLGSVNTEAFF. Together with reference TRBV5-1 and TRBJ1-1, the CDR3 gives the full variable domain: KAGVTQTPRYLIKTRGQQVTLSCSPISGHRSVSWYQQTPGQGLQFLFEYFSETQRNKGNFPGRFSGRQFSNSRSEMNVSTLELGDSALYLCASSLGSVNTEAFFGQGTRLTVV.

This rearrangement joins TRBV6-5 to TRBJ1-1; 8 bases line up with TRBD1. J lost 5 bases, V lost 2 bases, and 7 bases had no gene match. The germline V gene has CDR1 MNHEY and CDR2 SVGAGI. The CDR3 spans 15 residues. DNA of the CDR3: TGTGCCAGCAGTTACGGTTATAACAGGGGGACTGAAGCTTTCTTT. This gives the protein CASSYGYNRGTEAFF.

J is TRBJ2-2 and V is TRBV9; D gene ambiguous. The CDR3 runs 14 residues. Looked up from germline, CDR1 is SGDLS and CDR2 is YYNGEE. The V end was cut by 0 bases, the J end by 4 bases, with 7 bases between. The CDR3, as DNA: TGTGCCAGCAGCGTAGAACCGGGCACCGGGGAGCTGTTTTTT. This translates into CASSVEPGTGELFF.

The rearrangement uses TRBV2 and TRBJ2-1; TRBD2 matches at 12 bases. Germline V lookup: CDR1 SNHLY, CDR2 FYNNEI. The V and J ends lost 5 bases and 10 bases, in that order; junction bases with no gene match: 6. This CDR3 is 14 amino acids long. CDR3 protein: CASSIGTSGSEQFF. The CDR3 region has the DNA TGTGCCAGCAGTATAGGGACTAGCGGGTCCGAGCAGTTCTTC.